The 27 T cell receptor beta chains listed next were all sequenced from one sample in a study of blood T cells in healthy people across ages. Next came a second PCR, run for roughly 6 to 11 cycles, which used a sample-barcoded 5' primer along with a J-beta primer mix. A single record per CDR3 protein comes from TCRdb applying MiXCR to the 5' RACE reads. The table records roughly 1.5 million distinct CDR3 sequences, 35% to 45% of them present only once. Sequencing used blood. The source of these receptors is a woman aged 18-30 years in good health.

The sample holds a few counts of this clonotype. The chain carries TRBV7-2 and TRBJ1-5, with D hard to call. The germline CDR1 and CDR2 sequences are SGHTA and FQGNSA. CDR3 length equals 15 residues. V was clipped by 4 bases and J by 6 bases, with 16 bases between them. The CDR3 sequence is CASSWSPFIGQPQHF. Written as DNA, the CDR3 is TGTGCCAGCAGCTGGTCCCCATTCATTGGTCAGCCCCAGCATTTT.

Concerning this clonotype: A much larger clone sits a single nucleotide away, making a read error possible. This sequence joins TRBV29-1 and TRBJ2-3; either TRBD1 or TRBD2 may supply D (5 bases each). Trimming removed 7 bases from V and 4 bases from J, with 15 bases in between. The CDR3 extends over 13 amino acids. The V gene's germline CDR1 is SQVTM and CDR2 ANQGSEA. DNA of the CDR3: TGCAGCGGAGGGGCAGTACGGGCAGATACGCAGTATTTT. It encodes CSGGAVRADTQYF.

The chain has TRBV30 and TRBJ1-4, with 8 bases matching TRBD1. Trimming cost V 5 bases and J 2 bases; bases outside gene matches: 1. CDR1 and CDR2 (germline): GTSNPN, SVGIG (reference sequence). The CDR3 spans 13 residues. The CDR3 bases are TGTGCCTGGGACAGGGGCACTAATGAAAAACTGTTTTTT. As protein: CAWDRGTNEKLFF.

With regard to this clonotype: As the CDR3 is not closed by the conserved phenylalanine or tryptophan, this likely results from a read error. The genes are TRBV5-1 and TRBJ2-7; D is uncertain. The germline V gene has CDR1 SGHRS and CDR2 YFSETQ. The CDR3 loop spans 14 amino acids. The V and J ends lost 2 bases and 0 bases respectively, with 9 bases between them. The CDR3 loop is CASSFTTSSYEQYS. Here the CDR3 DNA reads TGCGCCAGCAGCTTTACCACGAGCTCCTACGAGCAGTACTCC.

On this clonotype itself: The junction does not match germline at one end; this may be a read error. V usage is TRBV10-3 and J usage is TRBJ2-1; D not resolved. Looked up from germline, CDR1 is ENHRY and CDR2 is SYGVKD. The CDR3 runs to 12 residues. The CDR3 bases are TGTGCCATCAGCGAGTATAGGGATGAGCAGTTCTTC. This codes for CAISEYRDEQFF.

J is TRBJ1-2 and V is TRBV28, with D possibly matching TRBD1 (5 bases). The germline CDR1 and CDR2 sequences are MDHEN and SYDVKM. V lost 5 bases to trimming and J lost 8 bases, with 12 bases between them. This CDR3 spans 12 amino acids. CDR3 DNA: TGTGCCAGCAGTCCAGGGCATGAGGGCTACACCTTC. Encoded protein: CASSPGHEGYTF.

This clonotype was detected only a few times. J is TRBJ2-1 and V is TRBV3-1; D is possibly TRBD1 or TRBD2 (5 bases each). This CDR3 has 16 amino acids. Trimming took off 1 base at V and 0 bases at J, with 10 bases between the two ends. Germline CDR1 LGHDT, CDR2 YNNKEL (reference sequence). The CDR3 loop is CASSQGAGSSYNEQFF. CDR3 in DNA: TGTGCCAGCAGCCAAGGTGCAGGGAGCTCCTACAATGAGCAGTTCTTC.

The chain couples TRBV27 to TRBJ1-2; a possible D gene is TRBD1 (6 bases). Germline V gene data show CDR1 as MNHEY and CDR2 as SMNVEV (reference sequence). The CDR3 length is 13 residues. V was shortened by 6 bases and J by 8 bases, with 16 bases between the two germline ends. The CDR3 region is CASSPAGARGYTF. The CDR3 region has the DNA TGTGCCAGCAGCCCGGCGGGGGCTCGGGGCTACACCTTC.

This clonotype has only a few counts. The J gene is TRBJ2-5, the V gene TRBV7-9; TRBD2 matches 9 bases. This CDR3 has 14 residues. The germline gives CDR1 SEHNR, CDR2 FQNEAQ (reference sequence). The J segment lost 6 bases and the V segment lost 3 bases, leaving 5 bases of the junction unmatched. CDR3 coding DNA: TGTGCCAGCAGCTTTGGGACTAGCTTCCAGACCCAGTACTTC. Translated: CASSFGTSFQTQYF.

The genes are TRBV29-1 and TRBJ1-1; TRBD1 matches 7 bases. J gave up 8 bases and V 7 bases, and 7 bases lay outside the gene matches. The CDR3 spans 11 residues. Germline CDR1 reads SQVTM; CDR2 reads ANQGSEA. The CDR3 spells CSGRDSLEAFF. The CDR3 nucleotides read TGCAGCGGCCGGGACAGCCTAGAAGCTTTCTTT.

This clonotype was observed a few times. The chain employs TRBV29-1 and TRBJ1-5; perhaps TRBD1 as D (5 bases). Germline CDR1 and CDR2: SQVTM and ANQGSEA. The CDR3 is made up of 12 amino acids. With 6 bases removed from V and 1 base from J, the gap between germline ends came to 7 bases. The CDR3 protein is CSVWDSNQPQHF. The CDR3 DNA reads TGCAGCGTCTGGGACAGCAATCAGCCCCAGCATTTT.

The chain recombines TRBV6-2 or TRBV6-3 with TRBJ1-1; TRBD1 is a possible D gene (5 bases). Germline V CDR1 and CDR2: MNHEY, SVGEGT. This CDR3 comprises 13 residues. The V end lost 5 bases, the J end lost 5 bases, and 12 bases lay between the germline ends. The CDR3 nucleotides read TGTGCCAGCAGTGACCGGGGGAGGACTGAAGCTTTCTTT. Protein product: CASSDRGRTEAFF.

V and J are TRBV20-1 and TRBJ2-3; no firm D call. V was shortened by 5 bases and J by 1 base, with 10 bases between the two germline ends. Per germline, CDR1 DFQATT and CDR2 SNEGSKA (reference sequence). This CDR3 is 13 amino acids long. The CDR3 here is CSALPPGTDTQYF. The CDR3 region has the DNA TGCAGTGCTTTGCCCCCTGGCACAGATACGCAGTATTTT.

This chain links TRBV27 with TRBJ1-1; 8 nucleotides align to TRBD1. This CDR3 contains 17 residues. Looked up from germline, CDR1 is MNHEY and CDR2 is SMNVEV (reference sequence). The V segment lost 6 bases and the J segment 4 bases; nucleotides outside the gene matches: 16. CDR3 nucleotide sequence: TGTGCCAGCAGCTCGTCGAGACAGGGGCGCGGGAGCACTGAAGCTTTCTTT. It yields the protein CASSSSRQGRGSTEAFF.

Only a few counts were recorded for this clonotype. This sequence joins TRBV5-5 and TRBJ2-3, with D possibly TRBD2 on 7 matching bases. Deletions cut 6 bases from V and 8 bases from J, with 25 bases between. Germline V gene data show CDR1 as SGHKS and CDR2 as YYEKEE (reference sequence). The CDR3 loop spans 16 amino acids. CDR3 sequence reads: CASILSGVGGGITQYF. As DNA, the CDR3 is TGTGCCAGCATCCTCTCGGGAGTGGGAGGGGGAATTACGCAGTATTTT.

About this clonotype itself: This could be a read error, since a much larger clone is one nucleotide away. This rearrangement joins TRBV6-5 to TRBJ2-5; no firm D call. From germline, CDR1 is MNHEY and CDR2 SVGAGI. The V end was cut by 6 bases, the J end by 11 bases, with 19 bases between. This CDR3 is built from 13 residues. CDR3 bases: TGTGCCAGCAGACCCGATGCCCTCCACGGGCAGTACTTC. This sequence encodes CASRPDALHGQYF.

V gene TRBV10-3 combines with J gene TRBJ1-1; 8 bases match TRBD1. V lost 10 bases to trimming and J lost 1 base; unmatched junction nucleotides: 17. In germline, CDR1 is ENHRY, CDR2 SYGVKD. The CDR3 totals 17 residues. CDR3 nucleotide sequence: TGTGCCACCCTAAAAGGGGCAGGGGGCAAGGGGAACACTGAAGCTTTCTTT. Translation: CATLKGAGGKGNTEAFF.

This clonotype was picked up a small number of times. The chain recombines TRBV7-9 with TRBJ2-1; TRBD2 matches 9 bases. Near its end, the DNA agrees better with TRBJ2-7, so the J call may be wrong. The CDR3 is 16 amino acids. Per the germline V gene, CDR1 is SEHNR and CDR2 is FQNEAQ (reference sequence). CDR3 nucleotides: TGTGCCAGCAGCTTAGTCCTAGCGGGGACCTACAATGAGCAGTACTTC. Protein product: CASSLVLAGTYNEQYF.

The V and J genes are TRBV10-3 and TRBJ2-7; D unclear. The germline CDR1 and CDR2 sequences are ENHRY and SYGVKD. Trimming took 8 bases from V and 2 from J, leaving 13 bases between them. The CDR3 consists of 13 residues. The DNA for the CDR3 is TGTGCCATCGGGCGGACCCCGACCTACGAGCAGTACTTC. Translated, it gives CAIGRTPTYEQYF.

This clonotype was observed at least ten times. The V and J genes are TRBV4-1 and TRBJ1-2; TRBD1 matches 8 bases. Germline V lookup: CDR1 MGHRA, CDR2 YSYEKL. The CDR3 is 16 residues long. V trimming: 4 bases; J trimming: 0 bases; junction bases outside the gene matches: 7. CDR3 residues: CASSLPGTGANYGYTF. CDR3 sequence (DNA): TGCGCCAGCAGCCTACCCGGGACAGGCGCTAACTATGGCTACACCTTC.

The CDR3 DNA reads as TGTGCCAGCTGTACCGGGAGAATGAACACTGAAGCTTTCTTT. This codes for CASCTGRMNTEAFF. The chain carries TRBV18 and TRBJ1-1; D is ambiguous. CDR1 is KGHSH and CDR2 is LQKENI in the germline V gene. The CDR3 contains 14 residues. The V and J ends lost 7 bases and 0 bases respectively, with 12 bases between them.

The chain is built from TRBV6-2 or TRBV6-3 and TRBJ2-3; D gene ambiguous. The germline V and J ends were trimmed by 0 bases and 3 bases, with 7 bases remaining between them. Germline loops: CDR1 MNHEY, CDR2 SVGEGT. The length of the CDR3 is 14 residues. DNA for the CDR3: TGTGCCAGCAGTTACTCGGTTGTAACAGATACGCAGTATTTT. Protein product: CASSYSVVTDTQYF.

This clonotype was seen just once. The chain couples TRBV4-3 to TRBJ2-5, with D unclear. Germline V CDR1 and CDR2: LGHNA, YSLEER. V was pared by 1 base and J by 1 base, with 10 bases between. The CDR3 totals 15 residues. As DNA, the CDR3 is TGCGCCAGCAGCCAAGCCTTCGCGGTCCAAGAGACCCAGTACTTC. Encoded protein: CASSQAFAVQETQYF.

The chain couples TRBV25-1 to TRBJ1-2; D is uncertain. The length of the CDR3 is 14 residues. Trimming cost V 5 bases and J 5 bases, with 15 bases left between them. Germline CDR1 MGHDK, CDR2 SYGVNS. This CDR3 is CASSIRESLYGYTF. CDR3 sequence (DNA): TGTGCCAGCAGTATCCGGGAATCCTTATATGGCTACACCTTC.

This clonotype was seen at least ten times. The gene calls are TRBV20-1 and TRBJ2-3; D is possibly TRBD1 (5 bases). Looked up from germline, CDR1 is DFQATT and CDR2 is SNEGSKA (reference sequence). The CDR3 has 13 residues. Trimming left V 3 bases short and J 2 bases short, with 9 bases between. CDR3 nucleotides: TGCAGTGCTAGTAGACAGTACACAGATACGCAGTATTTT. Translating gives CSASRQYTDTQYF.

This chain links TRBV5-1 with TRBJ2-1, with D unresolved. The V gene's germline CDR1 is SGHRS and CDR2 YFSETQ. Trimming cost V 1 base and J 0 bases, with 8 bases left between them. CDR3 size: 15 residues. The CDR3: CASSLSEFSYNEQFF. The CDR3 nucleotides read TGCGCCAGCAGCTTGAGTGAGTTCTCCTACAATGAGCAGTTCTTC.

The chain has TRBV30 and TRBJ1-2; a weak D match, TRBD1 (6 bases). CDR1 is GTSNPN and CDR2 is SVGIG in the germline V gene (reference sequence). The V and J ends lost 6 bases and 8 bases respectively, with 13 bases between them. The CDR3 contains 11 residues. Here the CDR3 reads CACLGGVGYTF. CDR3 DNA sequence: TGTGCCTGTTTGGGGGGCGTGGGCTACACCTTC.